A selection of T cell receptor beta chains follows, all from one sample in a study of cytomegalovirus exposure and HLA in healthy donors. Repertoires were generated with immunoSEQ multiplex PCR, while TCRdb's copy carries only in-frame clones and drops some. Of more than 95,000 clones listed, 65% to 90% are singletons. The sequenced material came from PBMCs. These receptors all stem from a woman in her twenties or thirties in good health and CMV-seronegative. The CDR3 runs from the conserved cysteine through the conserved F or W. Fields, in order: D gene, J gene, V gene, clone size, CDR3 protein, CDR3 DNA. D genes are given only for firm matches. Size values are once, few and many counts, or a class for expanded clones, and some rows have none.

>TRBD2|TRBJ2-7|TRBV18|few
CASSPPGLAGSYEQYF
TGTGCCAGCTCACCACCGGGACTAGCGGGCTCCTACGAGCAGTACTTC
>TRBD2|TRBJ2-5|TRBV30|-
CAWSSGTRTGETQYF
TGTGCCTGGAGTTCCGGGACTAGGACCGGGGAGACCCAGTACTTC
>TRBD2|TRBJ2-2|TRBV5-6|few
CASSLGLAGVIGELFF
TGTGCCAGCAGCTTGGGACTAGCGGGAGTAATCGGGGAGCTGTTTTTT
>-|TRBJ2-7|TRBV2|-
CASSDGRGSYEQYF
TGTGCCAGCAGTGATGGCAGGGGCTCTTACGAGCAGTACTTC
>TRBD2|TRBJ2-7|TRBV6-1|-
CASSEKNSGRAVVVYYYEQYF
TGTGCCAGCAGTGAAAAAAATAGCGGGAGGGCGGTGGTTGTTTATTATTACGAGCAGTACTTC
>-|TRBJ2-1|TRBV7-8|few
CASSLEIRDSLFF
TGTGCCAGCAGCTTAGAAATCCGGGACTCACTGTTCTTC
>TRBD1|TRBJ1-1|TRBV10-3|-
CAISDTGVTEAFF
TGTGCCATCAGTGATACAGGGGTCACTGAAGCTTTCTTT
>-|TRBJ2-7|TRBV28|-
CASSSYQQGTRYEQYF
TGTGCCAGCAGTTCCTATCAACAGGGTACTAGGTACGAGCAGTACTTC
>-|TRBJ1-4|TRBV10-3|few
CAISLTNEKLFF
TGTGCCATCAGTCTAACTAATGAAAAACTGTTTTTT
>-|TRBJ2-3|TRBV2|-
CASRPWGGSDTQYF
TGTGCCAGCAGGCCCTGGGGGGGCTCAGATACGCAGTATTTT
>-|TRBJ2-3|TRBV13|few
CASSLGGRRTDTQYF
TGTGCCAGCAGCTTAGGTGGGAGAAGGACAGATACGCAGTATTTT
>TRBD1|TRBJ2-5|TRBV18|-
CASSRTGLETQYF
TGTGCCAGCTCCCGGACAGGGCTCGAGACCCAGTACTTC